A single sample gave rise to the 8 T cell receptor beta chains below, sequenced in a study of blood T cell repertoires in COVID-19. Method: immunoSEQ multiplex PCR; TCRdb's copy keeps in-frame clones and lacks some. The table has over 80,000 clones, roughly nine tenths seen once; the top ten hold around 8.6%. Sequencing used peripheral blood. These receptors came from a man aged 45-60 years with acute or convalescent COVID-19.

This chain joins TRBV3-1 (or the pseudogene TRBV3-2) and TRBJ1-6, with TRBD1 identical over 10 bases. Germline lookup yields CDR1 LGHDT and CDR2 YNNKEL (reference sequence). V trimming: 6 bases; J trimming: 7 bases; junction bases outside the gene matches: 15. CDR3 length equals 18 residues. In DNA form, the CDR3 reads TGTGCCAGCAGTCTCACACTGACAGGGGGCGCTGGCAATTCACCCCTCCACTTT. Translated, it gives CASSLTLTGGAGNSPLHF.

The rearrangement uses TRBV5-1 and TRBJ1-6, with D uncertain. This CDR3 comprises 16 residues. V was shortened by 4 bases and J by 5 bases, with 16 bases between the two germline ends. Per the germline V gene, CDR1 is SGHRS and CDR2 is YFSETQ. The CDR3 reads CASSPRRVYNNSPLHF. DNA for the CDR3: TGCGCCAGCAGCCCTCGACGGGTCTATAATAATTCACCCCTCCACTTT.

The chain couples TRBV3-1 (or the pseudogene TRBV3-2) to TRBJ1-2; a weak D match, TRBD1 (6 bases). CDR3 length: 18 amino acids. Germline CDR1 and CDR2: LGHDT and YNNKEL (reference sequence). The CDR3 protein is CASRGASEDTKSAYGYTF. CDR3 DNA sequence: TGTGCTTCCCGGGGGGCTTCTGAAGATACAAAAAGTGCGTATGGCTACACCTTC.

The chain recombines TRBV27 with TRBJ1-6, with TRBD1 matching 12 bases. Germline V gene lookup returns CDR1 MNHEY and CDR2 SMNVEV (reference sequence). CDR3 size: 16 residues. With 3 bases clipped from V and 12 bases from J, the junction kept 9 bases outside the gene matches. The CDR3 reads CASSFTGTGGFLPLHF. The CDR3 nucleotides read TGTGCCAGCAGTTTTACCGGGACAGGGGGCTTCTTACCCCTCCACTTT.

V is TRBV5-6 and J is TRBJ1-2, with TRBD1 matching 7 bases. Germline values: CDR1 SGHDT, CDR2 YYEEEE. Losses at the gene ends were 0 bases for V and 3 bases for J; bases not matched to a gene: 2. The CDR3 extends over 14 amino acids. The CDR3 loop is CASSLAGQDYGYTF. In nucleotides, the CDR3 is TGTGCCAGCAGCTTGGCCGGACAGGACTATGGCTACACCTTC.

The chain combines TRBV30 with TRBJ1-6, with TRBD1 as a possible D gene (5 bases). Germline V lookup: CDR1 GTSNPN, CDR2 SVGIG (reference sequence). The CDR3 consists of 14 residues. Trimming removed 0 bases at V and 8 bases at J, with 11 bases between. The CDR3 region is CAWSVGQGYSPLHF. CDR3 nucleotide sequence: TGTGCCTGGAGTGTAGGGCAGGGATATTCACCCCTCCACTTT.

The chain carries TRBV7-6 and TRBJ2-3, with 8 bases fitting TRBD2. CDR1 SGHVS and CDR2 FNYEAQ come from the germline V gene. V dropped 1 base and J dropped 3; count of bases not matched to a gene: 6. CDR3 length: 16 residues. Here the CDR3 DNA reads TGTGCCAGCAGCTTAGGGGTCGGGGGGGTGACAGATACGCAGTATTTT. Translated: CASSLGVGGVTDTQYF. The complete variable domain, with remaining parts taken from reference TRBV7-6 and TRBJ2-3, reads GAGVSQSPRYKVTKRGQDVALRCDPISGHVSLYWYRQALGQGPEFLTYFNYEAQQDKSGLPNDRFSAERPEGSISTLTIQRTEQRDSAMYRCASSLGVGGVTDTQYFGPGTRLTVL.

The rearrangement links TRBV19 to TRBJ2-1, with 11 bases matching TRBD2. The germline gives CDR1 LNHDA, CDR2 SQIVND (reference sequence). The junction had 10 bases not matched to a gene; V was cut back by 0 bases and J by 9 bases. The length of the CDR3 is 17 residues. The CDR3 is CASSIDFTSGGLFEQFF. The CDR3 DNA sequence: TGTGCCAGTAGTATAGATTTTACTAGCGGGGGTCTCTTTGAGCAGTTCTTC.